The TCR beta chain under discussion was sequenced for a study of radiation and T cells in renal cell carcinoma. Concerning this clone itself: Its antigen is currently unknown. Compared with germline, one end of the junction differs, possibly owing to a read error.

The treatment is: treatment-naive control, cytoreductive nephrectomy. Controls included 4 female and roughly 12 male donors, resected 2011 to 2014. The CDR3 length is 15 residues. Germline V CDR1 and CDR2: SGHVS, FNYEAQ. Findings and limits, study-wide: Compared with controls, irradiated tumors showed greater TCR clonality.

Assay: immunoSEQ multiplex PCR; the TCRdb copy retains only in-frame clones and omits some. Found here are about 14,000 clones, 45% to 70% of them singletons; the top ten hold 9.5% to 11%. The material was tumor tissue, obtained from a patient whose treatment was nephrectomy without radiotherapy. The TCR sequence derives from a man aged 50 or older with renal cell carcinoma. The rearrangement joins TRBV7-6 to TRBJ2-1, with 9 bases aligning to TRBD2. CDR3 sequence: CASTLGGGVGNEQFF. The CDR3 DNA follows: TGTGCCAGCACCTTAGGCGGGGGGGTTGGCAATGAGCAGTTCTTC.